The source of this T cell receptor (beta chain) is a study of a mutant IDH1 vaccine in newly diagnosed glioma. About the research overall: Investigators started vaccination 4-6 weeks after radiotherapy alone, or with temozolomide cycles.

Turning to this clone: Antigen: not known.

The table came from immunoSEQ multiplex PCR; TCRdb's copy has only in-frame clones and leaves some out. The table has about 43,000 clones, 70% to 85% seen once; the top ten hold around 2.4%. Described time point: week 23, last vaccination. Each dose of the vaccine consisted of 300 ug of mutant IDH1 20-mer peptide, with topical imiquimod. Germline CDR1 reads SNHLY; CDR2 reads FYNNEI. The trim removed 4 bases at V and 1 base at J, leaving 7 bases unmatched. There are 16 residues in the CDR3. This chain links TRBV2 with TRBJ2-1; 7 bases line up with TRBD2. Sequenced material: PBMCs, taken from a glioma patient whose treatment included an IDH1 peptide vaccine. This TCR derives from a woman younger than 30 with glioma. Some clones in this sample may be carry-over from other donors' samples. The CDR3, as DNA: TGTGCCAGCAGTGTTCCGGGACTACAGTCCTACAATGAGCAGTTCTTC. Residues: CASSVPGLQSYNEQFF.